Following are 15 T cell receptor beta chains from one sample sequenced in a study of cytomegalovirus exposure and HLA in healthy donors. The PCR contained 60 Vbeta and 13 Jbeta primers. The table came from immunoSEQ multiplex PCR; TCRdb's copy has only in-frame clones and leaves some out. The sample contains approximately 170,000 clones, 80% to 90% of which appear only once. The sequenced material came from PBMCs. These receptors originate from a male donor in good health and CMV-seronegative.

The chain uses TRBV18 and TRBJ2-3; 11 bases are shared with TRBD1. Germline V CDR1 and CDR2: KGHSH, LQKENI. With V trimmed by 4 bases and J by 0 bases, 3 bases remained unmatched. The CDR3 totals 16 residues. CDR3 coding DNA: TGTGCCAGCTCACACGGACAGGGGGCAAGCACAGATACGCAGTATTTT. Its translation: CASSHGQGASTDTQYF. The complete variable domain, with remaining parts taken from reference TRBV18 and TRBJ2-3, reads NAGVMQNPRHLVRRRGQEARLRCSPMKGHSHVYWYRQLPEEGLKFMVYLQKENIIDESGMPKERFSAEFPKEGPSILRIQQVVRGDSAAYFCASSHGQGASTDTQYFGPGTRLTVL.

V is TRBV11-1 and J is TRBJ2-1; TRBD2 is a possible D gene (7 bases). Germline CDR1 and CDR2: SGHAT and FQDESV (reference sequence). The germline V and J ends were trimmed by 1 base and 5 bases, with 15 bases remaining between them. This CDR3 region has 16 residues. CDR3 sequence (DNA): TGTGCCAGCAGCTTAGGGGCGGGGGCGGGGGACAATGAGCAGTTCTTC. It codes for CASSLGAGAGDNEQFF.

This sequence joins TRBV6-6 and TRBJ1-6; 9 bases fit TRBD1. Germline V gene data show CDR1 as MNHNY and CDR2 as SVGAGI (reference sequence). This CDR3 is 14 amino acids long. J was trimmed by 8 bases and V by 2 bases; bases with no gene match: 1. The CDR3 loop is CASSYRDRDSPLHF. The DNA of the CDR3 is TGTGCCAGCAGTTACCGGGACAGGGATTCACCCCTCCACTTT.

The genes are TRBV27 and TRBJ2-1; 7 nucleotides match TRBD2. V dropped 5 bases and J dropped 0; count of bases not matched to a gene: 4. Looked up from germline, CDR1 is MNHEY and CDR2 is SMNVEV (reference sequence). The CDR3 sequence is 15 residues long. The CDR3 here is CASSDGGSSYNEQFF. The DNA of the CDR3 is TGTGCCAGCAGTGACGGGGGGAGCTCCTACAATGAGCAGTTCTTC.

Only one count was recorded for this clone. This chain connects TRBV28 to TRBJ1-5, with TRBD1 matching over 7 bases. J lost 5 bases, V lost 4 bases, and 11 bases had no gene match. This CDR3 is 16 amino acids long. Looked up from germline, CDR1 is MDHEN and CDR2 is SYDVKM. The CDR3 coding sequence is TGTGCCAGCAGTTCCTGGATGGACAGGACGGATCAGCCCCAGCATTTT. Translated, it gives CASSSWMDRTDQPQHF.

The chain has TRBV5-1 and TRBJ2-1; 12 positions agree with TRBD2. Germline assignment: CDR1 SGHRS and CDR2 YFSETQ. CDR3 length: 16 residues. V was clipped by 0 bases and J by 8 bases; unmatched bases: 6. Here the CDR3 DNA reads TGCGCCAGCAGCTTGGCTACGCTAGCGGGGGGGCATGAGCAGTTCTTC. It is translated as CASSLATLAGGHEQFF.

The chain combines TRBV11-3 with TRBJ2-3; D gene ambiguous. The CDR3 has 13 amino acids. The V end lost 3 bases, the J end lost 1 base, and 5 bases lay between the germline ends. Germline V gene data show CDR1 as SGHNT and CDR2 as YENEEA. This CDR3 is CASSFRGTDTQYF. The CDR3 region has the DNA TGTGCCAGCAGCTTCCGCGGCACAGATACGCAGTATTTT.

V gene TRBV6-4 combines with J gene TRBJ2-3; possibly TRBD2 for D (6 bases). Germline CDR1 reads MRHNA; CDR2 reads SNTAGT. This CDR3 is 13 amino acids long. V lost 2 bases to trimming and J lost 4 bases, with 7 bases between them. Here the CDR3 reads CASSDGLPDTQYF. In DNA, the CDR3 is TGTGCCAGCAGTGACGGACTACCAGATACGCAGTATTTT.

This chain uses TRBV5-6 with TRBJ1-2; no clear D. This CDR3 comprises 15 residues. Germline V gives CDR1 SGHDT, CDR2 YYEEEE. V was clipped by 4 bases and J by 4 bases, with 17 bases between them. CDR3 bases: TGTGCCAGCAGCCCAGAAGGTTCAGGAGGCTATGGCTACACCTTC. It encodes CASSPEGSGGYGYTF.

The genes are TRBV4-2 and TRBJ2-1; 7 nucleotides line up with TRBD1. The CDR3 loop spans 16 amino acids. The germline CDR1 and CDR2 sequences are LGHNA and YNFKEQ. The V gene end was trimmed by 5 bases and the J gene end by 7 bases; junction bases not matched to a gene: 14. For the CDR3, the DNA is TGTGCCAGCAGCGTCGGCGACAGGGATAGGGGAAATGAGCAGTTCTTC. Its translation is CASSVGDRDRGNEQFF.

As for this clone: One end of the junction fails to match germline, which may point to a read error. The chain links TRBV18 to TRBJ2-3; D perhaps matches TRBD1 (5 bases). CDR1 is KGHSH, CDR2 LQKENI, per germline. This CDR3 contains 18 residues. CDR3 bases: TGTGCCAGCTCATCACCGACAGACCGTAGGGCTGACACAGATACGCAGTATTTT. Translated: CASSSPTDRRADTDTQYF.

The V call is TRBV9, the J call TRBJ1-2, with D perhaps TRBD1 (6 bases). V lost 1 base, J lost 8 bases, and 24 bases lay in between. Germline V gene lookup returns CDR1 SGDLS and CDR2 YYNGEE. The CDR3 is 17 amino acids. This CDR3 is CASSVQTPGDGVDGYTF. CDR3 coding DNA: TGTGCCAGCAGCGTACAGACACCAGGGGACGGCGTAGACGGCTACACCTTC.

This chain uses TRBV5-4 with TRBJ1-1, with TRBD1 matching over 7 bases. The CDR3 has 15 amino acids. Germline loops: CDR1 SGHNT, CDR2 YYREEE (reference sequence). Unmatched junction bases numbered 4, after V lost 1 base and J lost 1 base. CDR3 protein: CASSLPGTANTEAFF. The CDR3 nucleotides read TGTGCCAGCAGCTTGCCCGGGACAGCGAACACTGAAGCTTTCTTT.

In its sample, this clone was seen a few times. This chain joins TRBV12-5 and TRBJ2-3; a weak D match, TRBD2 (5 bases). The V and J ends lost 6 bases and 0 bases respectively, with 10 bases between them. CDR1 and CDR2 from the germline V gene are LGHNT and FRNRAP. This CDR3 comprises 14 residues. The CDR3 bases are TGTGCTAGTGGGCTGGGAGCTAGCACAGATACGCAGTATTTT. Translation: CASGLGASTDTQYF.

The chain uses TRBV18 and TRBJ2-6; perhaps TRBD2 as D (6 bases). The V gene lost 8 bases and the J gene lost 2 bases, with 19 bases spanning the gap. CDR1 is KGHSH and CDR2 is LQKENI in the germline V gene. The CDR3 is made up of 17 amino acids. In DNA form, the CDR3 reads TGTGCCAGCACAGTCCTTGGGGCGGGAACTGGGGCCAACGTCCTGACTTTC. Translated, it gives CASTVLGAGTGANVLTF.